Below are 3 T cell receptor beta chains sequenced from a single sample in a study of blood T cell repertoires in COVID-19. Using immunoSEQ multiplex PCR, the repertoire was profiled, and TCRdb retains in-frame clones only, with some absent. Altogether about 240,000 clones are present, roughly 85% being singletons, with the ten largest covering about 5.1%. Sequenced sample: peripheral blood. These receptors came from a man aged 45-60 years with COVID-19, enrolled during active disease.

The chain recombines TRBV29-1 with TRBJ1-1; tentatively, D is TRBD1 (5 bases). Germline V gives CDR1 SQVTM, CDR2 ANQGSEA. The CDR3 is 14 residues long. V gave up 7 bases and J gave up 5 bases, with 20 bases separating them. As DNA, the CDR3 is TGCAGCGCCACGTATAGGACAATCAAGACTGAAGCTTTCTTT. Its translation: CSATYRTIKTEAFF.

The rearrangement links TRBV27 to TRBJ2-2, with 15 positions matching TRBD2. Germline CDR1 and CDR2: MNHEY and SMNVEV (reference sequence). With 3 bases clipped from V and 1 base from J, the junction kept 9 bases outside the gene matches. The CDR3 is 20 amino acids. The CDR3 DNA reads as TGTGCCAGCAGTTTGAGGCTCCCGGGACTAGCGGGGGGGAACACCGGGGAGCTGTTTTTT. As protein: CASSLRLPGLAGGNTGELFF.

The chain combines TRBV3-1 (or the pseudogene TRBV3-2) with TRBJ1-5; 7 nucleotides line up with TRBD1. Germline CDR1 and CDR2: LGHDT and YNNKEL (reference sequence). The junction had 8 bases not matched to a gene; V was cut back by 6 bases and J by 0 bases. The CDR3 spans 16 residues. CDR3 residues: CASSRGPLYSNQPQHF. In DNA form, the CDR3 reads TGTGCCAGCAGTAGGGGGCCCCTCTATAGCAATCAGCCCCAGCATTTT.